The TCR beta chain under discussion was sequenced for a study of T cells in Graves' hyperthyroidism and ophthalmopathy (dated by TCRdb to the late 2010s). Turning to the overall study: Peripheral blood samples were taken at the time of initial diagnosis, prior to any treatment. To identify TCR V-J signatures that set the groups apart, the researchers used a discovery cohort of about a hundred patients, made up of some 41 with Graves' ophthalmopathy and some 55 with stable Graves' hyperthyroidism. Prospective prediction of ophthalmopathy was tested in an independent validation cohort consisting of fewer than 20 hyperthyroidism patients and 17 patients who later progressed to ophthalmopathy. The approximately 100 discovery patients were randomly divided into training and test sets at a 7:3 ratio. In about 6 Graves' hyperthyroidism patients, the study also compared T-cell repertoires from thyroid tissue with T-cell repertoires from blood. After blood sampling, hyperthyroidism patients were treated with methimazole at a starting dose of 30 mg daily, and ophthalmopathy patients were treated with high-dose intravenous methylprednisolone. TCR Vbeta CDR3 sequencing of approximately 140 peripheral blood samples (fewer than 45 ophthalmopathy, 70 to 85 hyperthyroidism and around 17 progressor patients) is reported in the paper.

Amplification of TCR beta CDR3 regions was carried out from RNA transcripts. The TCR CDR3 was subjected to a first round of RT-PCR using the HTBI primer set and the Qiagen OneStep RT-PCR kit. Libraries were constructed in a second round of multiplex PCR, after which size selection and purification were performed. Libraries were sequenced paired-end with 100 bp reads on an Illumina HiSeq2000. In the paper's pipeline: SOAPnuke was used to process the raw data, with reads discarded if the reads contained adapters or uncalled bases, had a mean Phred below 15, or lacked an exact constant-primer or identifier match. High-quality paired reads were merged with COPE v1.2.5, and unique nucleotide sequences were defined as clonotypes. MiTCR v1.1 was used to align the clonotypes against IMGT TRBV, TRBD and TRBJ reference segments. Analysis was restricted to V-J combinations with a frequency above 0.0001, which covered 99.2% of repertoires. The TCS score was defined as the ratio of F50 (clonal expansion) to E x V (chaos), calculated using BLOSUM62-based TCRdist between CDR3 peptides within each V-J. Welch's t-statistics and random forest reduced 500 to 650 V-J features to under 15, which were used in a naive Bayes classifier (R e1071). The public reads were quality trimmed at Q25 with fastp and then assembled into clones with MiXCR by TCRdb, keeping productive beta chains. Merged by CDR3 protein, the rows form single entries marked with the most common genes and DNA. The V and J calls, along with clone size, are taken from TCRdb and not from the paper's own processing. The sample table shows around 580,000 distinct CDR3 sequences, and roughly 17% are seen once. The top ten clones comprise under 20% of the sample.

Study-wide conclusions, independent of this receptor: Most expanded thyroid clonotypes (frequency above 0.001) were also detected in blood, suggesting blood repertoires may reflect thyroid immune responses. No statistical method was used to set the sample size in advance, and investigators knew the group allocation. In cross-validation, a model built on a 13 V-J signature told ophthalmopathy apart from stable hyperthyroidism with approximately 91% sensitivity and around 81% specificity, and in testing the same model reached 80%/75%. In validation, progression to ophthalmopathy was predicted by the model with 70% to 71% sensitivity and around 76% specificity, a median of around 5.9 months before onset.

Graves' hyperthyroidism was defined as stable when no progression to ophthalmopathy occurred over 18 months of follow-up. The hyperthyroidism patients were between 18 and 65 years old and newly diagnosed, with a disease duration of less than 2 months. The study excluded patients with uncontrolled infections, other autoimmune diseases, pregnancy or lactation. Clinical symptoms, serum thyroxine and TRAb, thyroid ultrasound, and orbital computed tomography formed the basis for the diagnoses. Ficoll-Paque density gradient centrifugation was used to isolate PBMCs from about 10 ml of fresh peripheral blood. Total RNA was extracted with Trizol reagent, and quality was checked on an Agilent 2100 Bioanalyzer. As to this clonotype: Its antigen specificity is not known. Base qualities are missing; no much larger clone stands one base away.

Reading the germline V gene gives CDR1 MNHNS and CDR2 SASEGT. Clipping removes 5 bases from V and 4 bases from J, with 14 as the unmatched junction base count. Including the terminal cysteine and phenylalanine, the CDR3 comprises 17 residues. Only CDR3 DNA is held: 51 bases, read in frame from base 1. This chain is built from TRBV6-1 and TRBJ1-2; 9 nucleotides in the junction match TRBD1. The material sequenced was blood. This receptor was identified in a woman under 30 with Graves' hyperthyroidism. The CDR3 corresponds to CASSPPDRGTLFYGYTF. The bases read TGTGCCAGCAGTCCACCGGACAGGGGAACCCTTTTCTATGGCTACACCTTC.